A selection of T cell receptor beta chains follows, all from one sample in a study of blood T cell repertoires in COVID-19. This table comes from immunoSEQ multiplex PCR, and its TCRdb copy is limited to in-frame clones, with some not included. The sample includes about 70,000 clones, 75% to 90% of them seen just once. The sample consisted of peripheral blood. These receptors were collected from a middle-aged man with acute or convalescent COVID-19. CDR3s include the opening cysteine and the closing phenylalanine or tryptophan. The D gene is left open where the match is weak. Size is omitted from some rows. Given values are once, few, many or a class for expanded clones.

J gene | V gene | clone size | D gene | CDR3 protein | CDR3 DNA
TRBJ2-1 | TRBV11-2 | . | . | CASSLNRERANEQFF | TGTGCCAGCAGCTTAAATCGGGAGAGAGCAAATGAGCAGTTCTTC
TRBJ2-3 | TRBV10-1 | . | . | CASSGGYAGSTDTQYF | TGCGCCAGCAGTGGCGGGTATGCGGGAAGCACAGATACGCAGTATTTT
TRBJ2-1 | TRBV20-1 | . | . | CSAFGDNEQFF | TGCAGTGCTTTCGGAGACAATGAGCAGTTCTTC
TRBJ1-6 | TRBV20-1 | . | . | CSASAVRDIFGYNSPLHF | TGCAGTGCTAGTGCGGTCAGGGATATTTTCGGGTATAATTCACCCCTCCACTTT
TRBJ2-7 | TRBV6-5 | . | . | CASGEGETVDLEQYF | TGTGCCAGCGGGGAGGGGGAAACGGTGGATCTCGAGCAGTACTTC
TRBJ2-1 | TRBV7-2 | . | TRBD2 | CASSTLSGKVSNEQFF | TGTGCCAGCAGCACCCTTAGCGGGAAGGTGAGTAATGAGCAGTTCTTC
TRBJ1-1 | TRBV27 | . | . | CASSPGSQGVNTEAFF | TGTGCCAGCAGTCCCGGGTCCCAAGGCGTGAACACTGAAGCTTTCTTT
TRBJ2-1 | TRBV5-1 | . | . | CASSLDGASSYNEQFF | TGCGCCAGCAGCTTGGATGGGGCTAGCTCCTACAATGAGCAGTTCTTC
TRBJ2-1 | TRBV6-2/TRBV6-3 | . | TRBD2 | CASSLAGGTTYEQFF | TGTGCCAGCAGCTTAGCGGGAGGGACTACATATGAGCAGTTCTTC
TRBJ1-2 | TRBV25-1 | few | . | CASSEFGEFYGYTF | TGTGCCAGCAGTGAATTCGGAGAGTTTTATGGCTACACCTTC
TRBJ2-5 | TRBV2 | . | TRBD2 | CASRIVKGLAGPETQYF | TGTGCCAGCAGAATAGTGAAGGGACTAGCGGGACCAGAGACCCAGTACTTC
TRBJ2-6 | TRBV30 | . | . | CALGSKGTGANVLTF | TGTGCCTTAGGGAGTAAAGGGACTGGGGCCAACGTCCTGACTTTC
TRBJ1-1 | TRBV19 | . | . | CASSIKSRAEAFF | TGTGCCAGTAGTATTAAGTCCCGGGCTGAAGCTTTCTTT
TRBJ2-3 | TRBV5-1 | . | TRBD2 | CASFTSGSTDTQYF | TGCGCCAGCTTCACTAGCGGGAGTACAGATACGCAGTATTTT
TRBJ1-2 | TRBV14 | . | . | CASSGGVNYGYTF | TGTGCCAGCAGCGGGGGGGTTAACTATGGCTACACCTTC
TRBJ1-4 | TRBV18 | . | . | CASSAGPNEKLFF | TGTGCCAGCTCAGCGGGACCTAATGAAAAACTGTTTTTT
TRBJ2-6 | TRBV24-1 | . | . | CATNDGSSGANVLTF | TGTGCCACCAATGACGGGAGTTCTGGGGCCAACGTCCTGACTTTC
TRBJ1-5 | TRBV28 | . | . | CASSLPPGNNQPQHF | TGTGCCAGCAGTTTACCCCCAGGGAATAATCAGCCCCAGCATTTT
TRBJ1-1 | TRBV30 | . | . | CAWSGPFMNTEAFF | TGTGCCTGGTCAGGGCCCTTTATGAACACTGAAGCTTTCTTT
TRBJ2-1 | TRBV10-2 | . | . | CASKEQGRPNEQFF | TGCGCCAGCAAGGAGCAGGGCCGGCCCAATGAGCAGTTCTTC
TRBJ1-4 | TRBV19 | once | TRBD1 | CASSPRRSGQINEKLFF | TGTGCCAGTAGTCCGCGCCGCTCGGGACAGATTAATGAAAAACTGTTTTTT
TRBJ1-1 | TRBV19 | . | . | CASRYDRNTEAFF | TGTGCCAGTAGATACGACAGGAACACTGAAGCTTTCTTT
TRBJ2-1 | TRBV7-2 | . | . | CASSLEARSYNEQFF | TGTGCCAGCAGCTTAGAGGCTAGGAGCTACAATGAGCAGTTCTTC
TRBJ1-2 | TRBV5-1 | . | TRBD1 | CASSTNPGQGANYGYTF | TGCGCCAGCAGCACCAATCCGGGACAGGGGGCGAACTATGGCTACACCTTC